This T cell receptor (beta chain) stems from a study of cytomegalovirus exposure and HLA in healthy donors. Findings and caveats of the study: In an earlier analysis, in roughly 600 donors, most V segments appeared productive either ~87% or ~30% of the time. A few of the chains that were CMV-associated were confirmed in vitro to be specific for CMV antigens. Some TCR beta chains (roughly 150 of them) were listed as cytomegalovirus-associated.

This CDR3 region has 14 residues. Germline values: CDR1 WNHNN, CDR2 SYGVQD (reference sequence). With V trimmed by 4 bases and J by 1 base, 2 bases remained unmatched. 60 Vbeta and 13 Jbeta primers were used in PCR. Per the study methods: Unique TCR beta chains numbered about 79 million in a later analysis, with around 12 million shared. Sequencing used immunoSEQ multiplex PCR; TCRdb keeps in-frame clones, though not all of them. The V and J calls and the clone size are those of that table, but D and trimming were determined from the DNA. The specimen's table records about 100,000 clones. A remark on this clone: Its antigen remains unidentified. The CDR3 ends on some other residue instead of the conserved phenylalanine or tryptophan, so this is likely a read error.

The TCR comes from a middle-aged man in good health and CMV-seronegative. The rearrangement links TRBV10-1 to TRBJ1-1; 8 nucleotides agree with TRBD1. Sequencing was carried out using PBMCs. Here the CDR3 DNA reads TGCGCCAGCAGTGTTGGGACAGGGAACACTGAAGCTTTCCTT. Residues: CASSVGTGNTEAFL.